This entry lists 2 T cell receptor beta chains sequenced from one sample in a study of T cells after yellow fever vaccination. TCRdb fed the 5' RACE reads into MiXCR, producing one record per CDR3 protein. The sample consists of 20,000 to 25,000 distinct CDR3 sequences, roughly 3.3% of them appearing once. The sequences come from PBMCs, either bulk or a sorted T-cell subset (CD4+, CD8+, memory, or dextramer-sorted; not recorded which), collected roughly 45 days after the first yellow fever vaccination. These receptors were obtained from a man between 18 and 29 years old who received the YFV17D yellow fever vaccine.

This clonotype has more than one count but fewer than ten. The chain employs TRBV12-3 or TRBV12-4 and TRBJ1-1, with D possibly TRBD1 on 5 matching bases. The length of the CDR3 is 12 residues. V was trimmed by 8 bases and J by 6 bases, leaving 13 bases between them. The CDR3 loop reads CASLAPRAEAFF. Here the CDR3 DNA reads TGTGCCAGCTTAGCGCCCAGGGCTGAAGCTTTCTTT.

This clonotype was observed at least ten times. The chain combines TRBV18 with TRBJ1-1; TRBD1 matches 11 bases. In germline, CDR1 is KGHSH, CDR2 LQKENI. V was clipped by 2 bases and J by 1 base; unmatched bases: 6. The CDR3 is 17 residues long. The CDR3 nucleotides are TGTGCCAGCTCACCATTCAGGACAGGGGGCGCGAACACTGAAGCTTTCTTT. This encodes CASSPFRTGGANTEAFF.